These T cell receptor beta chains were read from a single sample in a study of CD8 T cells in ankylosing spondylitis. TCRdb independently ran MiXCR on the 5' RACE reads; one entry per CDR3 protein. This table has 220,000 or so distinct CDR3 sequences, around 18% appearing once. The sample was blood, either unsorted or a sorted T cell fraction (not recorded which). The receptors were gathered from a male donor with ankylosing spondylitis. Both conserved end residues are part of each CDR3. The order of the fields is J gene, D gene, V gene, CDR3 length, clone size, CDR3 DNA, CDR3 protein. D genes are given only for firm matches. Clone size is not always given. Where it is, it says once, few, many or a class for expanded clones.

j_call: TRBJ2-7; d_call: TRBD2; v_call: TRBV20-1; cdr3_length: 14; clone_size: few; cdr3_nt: TGCAGTGCCGACCGACTAGCGGACTCCTACGAGCAGTACTTC; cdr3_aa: CSADRLADSYEQYF
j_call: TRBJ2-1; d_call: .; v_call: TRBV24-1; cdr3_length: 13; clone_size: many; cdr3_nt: TGTGCCACCAGTGATGTGACCAGGGATGAGCAGTTCTTC; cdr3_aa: CATSDVTRDEQFF
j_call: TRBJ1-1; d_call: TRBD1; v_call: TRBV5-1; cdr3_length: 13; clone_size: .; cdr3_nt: TGCGCCAGCAGCCCAGGGACAGGGTTTGACGCTTTCTTT; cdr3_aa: CASSPGTGFDAFF
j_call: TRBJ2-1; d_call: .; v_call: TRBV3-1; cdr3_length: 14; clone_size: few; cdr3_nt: TGTGCCAGCAGCCACGGAGGGACCTACAATGAGCAGTTCTTC; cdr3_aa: CASSHGGTYNEQFF
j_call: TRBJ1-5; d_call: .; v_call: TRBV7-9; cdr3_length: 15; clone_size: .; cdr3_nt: TGTGCCAGCAGCTTAGGAGAGGGTAGCAATCAGCCCCAGCATTTT; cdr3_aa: CASSLGEGSNQPQHF
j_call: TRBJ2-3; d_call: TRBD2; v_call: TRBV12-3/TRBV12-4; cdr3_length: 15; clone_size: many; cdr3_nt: TGTGCCAGCAATCAAGCGGGGGGCGGTCCGGGCACGCAGTATTTT; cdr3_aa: CASNQAGGGPGTQYF
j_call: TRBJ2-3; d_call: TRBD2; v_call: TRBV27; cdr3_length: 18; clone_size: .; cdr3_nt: TGTGCCAGCAGTTCCTTCCTGAGTAGCGGGAGGAACACAGATACGCAGTATTTT; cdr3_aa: CASSSFLSSGRNTDTQYF
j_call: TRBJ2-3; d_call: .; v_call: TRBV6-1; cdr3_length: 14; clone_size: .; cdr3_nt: TGTGCCAGCAGTGTGATCCGGGCCACAGATACGCAGTATTTT; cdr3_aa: CASSVIRATDTQYF
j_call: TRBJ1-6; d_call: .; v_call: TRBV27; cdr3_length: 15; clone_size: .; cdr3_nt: TGTGCCAGCAGTTTACTCACAGGGATAAATTCACCCCTCCACTTT; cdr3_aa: CASSLLTGINSPLHF
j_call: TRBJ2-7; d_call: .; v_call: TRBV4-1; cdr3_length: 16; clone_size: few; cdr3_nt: TGCGCCAGCAGCCACAGCCCGGACGGGATCTCCTACGAGCAGTACTTC; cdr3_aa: CASSHSPDGISYEQYF
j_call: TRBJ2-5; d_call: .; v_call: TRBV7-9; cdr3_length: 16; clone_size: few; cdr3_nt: TGTGCCAGCAGCTTTGCTGCCGGACAGCCTCAAGAGACCCAGTACTTC; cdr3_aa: CASSFAAGQPQETQYF
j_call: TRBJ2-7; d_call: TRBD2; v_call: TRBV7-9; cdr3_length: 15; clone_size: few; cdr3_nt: TGTGCCAGCAGCGCCCCGACTAGCGGGTCCTACGAGCAGTACTTC; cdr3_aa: CASSAPTSGSYEQYF
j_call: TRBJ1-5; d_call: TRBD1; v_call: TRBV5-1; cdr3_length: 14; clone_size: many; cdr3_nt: TGCGCCAGCAGCTTGGAGACAGGGCATCAGCCCCAGCATTTT; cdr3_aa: CASSLETGHQPQHF
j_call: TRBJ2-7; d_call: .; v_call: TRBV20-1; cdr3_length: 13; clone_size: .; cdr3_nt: TGCAGTGCTAGGGCAGACTTATCCTACGAGCAGTACTTC; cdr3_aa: CSARADLSYEQYF
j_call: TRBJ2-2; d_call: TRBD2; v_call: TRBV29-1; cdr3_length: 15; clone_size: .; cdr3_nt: TGCAGCGTTGATGGGACTAGCGGGAGCCCCGGGGAGCTGTTTTTT; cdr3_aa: CSVDGTSGSPGELFF
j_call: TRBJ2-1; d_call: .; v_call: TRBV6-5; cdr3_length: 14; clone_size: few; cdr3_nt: TGTGCCAGCAGTTACCTCGGGGATTCCCTTGAGCAGTTCTTC; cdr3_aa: CASSYLGDSLEQFF
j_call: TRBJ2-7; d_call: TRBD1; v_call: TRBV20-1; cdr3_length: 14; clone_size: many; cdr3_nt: TGCAGTGCTAGTAAGGGACAGGGGCCCAGAGGGCAGTACTTC; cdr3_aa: CSASKGQGPRGQYF
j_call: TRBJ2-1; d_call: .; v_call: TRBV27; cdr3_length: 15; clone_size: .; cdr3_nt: TGTGCCAGCAGTTTAGATACTACCTCCTACAATGAGCAGTTCTTC; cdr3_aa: CASSLDTTSYNEQFF
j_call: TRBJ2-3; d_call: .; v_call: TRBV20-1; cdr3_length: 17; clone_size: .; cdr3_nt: TGCAGTGCTAGAGAGGCTTGGGAGGGGGAGAGGTTAGATACGCAGTATTTT; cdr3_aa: CSAREAWEGERLDTQYF
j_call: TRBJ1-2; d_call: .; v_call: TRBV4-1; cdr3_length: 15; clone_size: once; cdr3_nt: TGCGCCAGCAGCCAAGAGCAGGGCTCTAAACCGGGCTACACCTTC; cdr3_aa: CASSQEQGSKPGYTF
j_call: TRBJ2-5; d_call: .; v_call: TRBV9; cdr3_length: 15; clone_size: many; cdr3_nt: TGTGCCAGCAGCGTAGTGGGCAGATACCAAGAGACCCAGTACTTC; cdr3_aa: CASSVVGRYQETQYF
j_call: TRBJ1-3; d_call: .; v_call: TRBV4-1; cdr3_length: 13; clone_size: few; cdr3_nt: TGCGCCAGCAGCCAAACAGGTTTTGACACCATATATTTT; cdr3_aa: CASSQTGFDTIYF
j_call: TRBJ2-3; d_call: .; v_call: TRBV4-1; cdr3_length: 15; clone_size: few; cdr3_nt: TGCGCCAGCAGCCAAGAAGGATTTGCGGGAGATACGCAGTATTTT; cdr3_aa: CASSQEGFAGDTQYF
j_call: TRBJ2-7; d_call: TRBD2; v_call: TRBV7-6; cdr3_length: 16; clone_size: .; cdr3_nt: TGTGCCAGCAGCTTAGGTAGGCTAGCGGAATCCTACGAGCAGTACTTC; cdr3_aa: CASSLGRLAESYEQYF
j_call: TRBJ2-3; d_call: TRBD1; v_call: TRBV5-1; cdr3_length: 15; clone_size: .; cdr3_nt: TGCGCCAGCAGCTGGACAGGGGCCTTCACAGATACGCAGTATTTT; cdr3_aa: CASSWTGAFTDTQYF
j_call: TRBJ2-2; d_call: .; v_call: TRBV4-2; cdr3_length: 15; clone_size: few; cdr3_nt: TGTGCCAGCAGCCCATCCACAGGGTTCACCGGGGAGCTGTTTTTT; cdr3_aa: CASSPSTGFTGELFF
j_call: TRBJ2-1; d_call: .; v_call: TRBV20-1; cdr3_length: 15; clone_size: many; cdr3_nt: TGCAGTGCTAGAGGGGGGCCAGGGAGTGGGGATGAGCAGTTCTTC; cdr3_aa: CSARGGPGSGDEQFF
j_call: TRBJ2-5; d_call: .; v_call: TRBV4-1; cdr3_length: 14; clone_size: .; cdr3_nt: TGCGCCAGCAGCCAGCAGACTAGGCAAGAGACCCAGTACTTC; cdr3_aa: CASSQQTRQETQYF
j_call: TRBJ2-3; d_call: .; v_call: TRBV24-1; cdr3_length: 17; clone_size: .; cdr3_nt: TGTGCCACCAGTGATCCCTCCCGACGGACAGAATACCCTACGCAGTATTTT; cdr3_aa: CATSDPSRRTEYPTQYF
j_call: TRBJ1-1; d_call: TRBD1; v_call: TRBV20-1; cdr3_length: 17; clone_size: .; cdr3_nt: TGCAGTGCTAGTGGTTATGACAGGGTGGACGTGAACACTGAAGCTTTTTTT; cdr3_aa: CSASGYDRVDVNTEAFF
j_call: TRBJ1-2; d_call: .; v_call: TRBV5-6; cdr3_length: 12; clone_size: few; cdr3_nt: TGTGCCAGCAGGCTTCGGGCCTATGGCTACACCTTC; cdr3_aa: CASRLRAYGYTF
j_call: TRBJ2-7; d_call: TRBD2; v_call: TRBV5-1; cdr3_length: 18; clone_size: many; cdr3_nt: TGCGCCAGCAGCTTGGCCCCTCTGGAGCGGGAGCTGTTATACGAGCAGTACTTC; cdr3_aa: CASSLAPLERELLYEQYF
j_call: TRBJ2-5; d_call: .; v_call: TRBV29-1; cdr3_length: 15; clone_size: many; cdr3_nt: TGCAGCGTTTTTCCAATCCTTAGCGGCCAAGAGACCCAGTACTTC; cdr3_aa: CSVFPILSGQETQYF
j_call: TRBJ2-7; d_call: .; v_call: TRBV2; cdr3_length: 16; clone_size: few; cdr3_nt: TGTGCCAGCAGTGATGATGTTGAAACAGAGCAACACGAGCAGTACTTC; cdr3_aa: CASSDDVETEQHEQYF
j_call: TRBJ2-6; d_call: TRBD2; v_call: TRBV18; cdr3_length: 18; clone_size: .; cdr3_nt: TGTGCCAGCTCACCTCTAGCGGGAGCGAGCTCTGGGGCCAACGTCCTGACTTTC; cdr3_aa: CASSPLAGASSGANVLTF
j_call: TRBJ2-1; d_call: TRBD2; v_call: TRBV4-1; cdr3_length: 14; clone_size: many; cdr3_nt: TGCGCCAGCAGCCAAGTCGAGGGAGGGGTTGAGCAGTTCTTC; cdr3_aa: CASSQVEGGVEQFF
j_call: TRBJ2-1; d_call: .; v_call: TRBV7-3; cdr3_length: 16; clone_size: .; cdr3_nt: TGTGCCAGCAGCCCCCTATGGGTCGCGGAGCCCAATGAGCAGTTCTTC; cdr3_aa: CASSPLWVAEPNEQFF
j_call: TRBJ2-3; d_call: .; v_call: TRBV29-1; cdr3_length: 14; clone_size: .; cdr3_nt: TGCAGCGGATTAGGACTAAGTATATCTGATACGCAGTATTTT; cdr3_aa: CSGLGLSISDTQYF
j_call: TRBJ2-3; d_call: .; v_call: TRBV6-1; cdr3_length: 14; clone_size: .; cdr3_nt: TGTGCCAGCAGTGAAATGTCGGGGGAGGATACGCAGTATTTT; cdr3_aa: CASSEMSGEDTQYF
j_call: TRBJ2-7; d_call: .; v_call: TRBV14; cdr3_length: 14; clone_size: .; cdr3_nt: TGTGCCAGCAGCCAAGTGGGGGCCTCCTACGAGCAGTACTTC; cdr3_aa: CASSQVGASYEQYF
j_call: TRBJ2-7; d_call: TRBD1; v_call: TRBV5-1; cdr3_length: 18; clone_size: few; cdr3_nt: TGCGCCAGCAGCTTACCGACAGGGGAGACCTCCAGCTCCTACGAGCAGTACTTC; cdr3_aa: CASSLPTGETSSSYEQYF
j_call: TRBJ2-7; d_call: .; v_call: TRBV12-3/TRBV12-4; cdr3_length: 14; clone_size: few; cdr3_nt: TGTGCCAGCAGTTTGGTGGGACAAACCTACGAGCAGTACTTC; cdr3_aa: CASSLVGQTYEQYF